Below are 20 T cell receptor beta chains sequenced from a single sample in a study of T cell responses to AZD1222 COVID-19 vaccine. Data came from immunoSEQ multiplex PCR; TCRdb stores just in-frame clones and leaves some out. The sample records about 35,000 clones, about nine tenths being singletons. Sequences were derived from peripheral blood, sampled 28 days after the second AZD1222 dose. These TCRs come from an adult who received the AZD1222 COVID-19 vaccine.

The chain employs TRBV7-2 and TRBJ2-5, with a tentative D call TRBD1 (6 bases). The CDR3 covers 15 residues. The V end lost 4 bases, the J end lost 6 bases, and 18 bases lay between the germline ends. Germline V CDR1 and CDR2: SGHTA, FQGNSA. This CDR3 reads CASSSLGARGKTQYF. The CDR3 bases are TGTGCCAGCAGCTCGCTTGGTGCCAGGGGAAAGACCCAGTACTTC.

The chain combines TRBV14 with TRBJ1-1; perhaps TRBD1 as D (5 bases). In germline, CDR1 is SGHDN, CDR2 FVKESK. V lost 1 base, J lost 2 bases, and 11 bases lay in between. The CDR3 extends over 15 amino acids. CDR3 in amino acids: CASSQGRAGNTEAFF. CDR3 nucleotide sequence: TGTGCCAGCAGCCAAGGCAGGGCAGGAAACACTGAAGCTTTCTTT.

The rearrangement uses TRBV5-1 and TRBJ2-7, with 8 bases fitting TRBD1. The CDR3 is 15 amino acids. The germline CDR1 and CDR2 sequences are SGHRS and YFSETQ. V was pared by 4 bases and J by 6 bases, with 12 bases of the junction left unmatched. The CDR3 spells CASSDGTGSTFEQYF. The CDR3, as DNA: TGCGCCAGCAGCGACGGGACAGGATCTACCTTCGAGCAGTACTTC.

This chain links TRBV2 with TRBJ1-1; 10 bases fit TRBD1. This CDR3 has 13 residues. Unmatched junction bases numbered 6, after V lost 8 bases and J lost 6 bases. From germline, CDR1 is SNHLY and CDR2 FYNNEI. CDR3 region: CASQTGGRAEAFF. The CDR3 DNA is TGTGCCAGCCAGACAGGGGGCAGGGCTGAAGCTTTCTTT.

V gene TRBV10-3 combines with J gene TRBJ2-3; 9 positions agree with TRBD1. This CDR3 comprises 15 residues. CDR1 and CDR2 (germline): ENHRY, SYGVKD. V lost 6 bases, J lost 1 base, and 5 bases stayed unmatched. As DNA, the CDR3 is TGTGCCATCAGGTCCGGGACAGGGCGCACAGATACGCAGTATTTT. Amino acids: CAIRSGTGRTDTQYF.

The chain carries TRBV3-1 (or the pseudogene TRBV3-2) and TRBJ2-4; TRBD2 might be the D (6 bases). Germline V gene sequence: CDR1 LGHDT, CDR2 YNNKEL (reference sequence). The CDR3 contains 15 residues. The germline V and J ends were trimmed by 5 bases and 0 bases, with 11 bases remaining between them. DNA for the CDR3: TGTGCCAGCAGCTCCGGGACTTTAGCCAAAAACATTCAGTACTTC. Its protein is CASSSGTLAKNIQYF.

The chain combines TRBV2 with TRBJ1-6; TRBD1 is a possible D gene (6 bases). V dropped 6 bases and J dropped 8 bases, with 17 bases sitting between them. The CDR3 covers 15 residues. Looked up from germline, CDR1 is SNHLY and CDR2 is FYNNEI. The CDR3 sequence is CASREVGQTHSPLHF. The DNA for the CDR3 is TGTGCCAGCAGAGAGGTTGGACAGACGCATTCACCCCTCCACTTT.

The rearrangement links TRBV6-6 to TRBJ1-5; 9 nucleotides line up with TRBD1. The trim removed 5 bases at V and 6 bases at J, leaving 11 bases unmatched. The CDR3 length is 16 residues. CDR1 MNHNY and CDR2 SVGAGI come from the germline V gene (reference sequence). The CDR3 is CASSPGQGDWGQPQHF. The CDR3 DNA is TGTGCCAGCAGTCCGGGACAGGGCGATTGGGGTCAGCCCCAGCATTTT.

The chain couples TRBV2 to TRBJ2-7; TRBD2 agrees at 13 bases. The CDR3 is made up of 15 amino acids. Unmatched junction bases numbered 2, after V lost 6 bases and J lost 0 bases. Germline CDR1 is SNHLY and CDR2 is FYNNEI. CDR3 DNA: TGTGCCAGCAGACGACTAGCGGGAGGCTCCTACGAGCAGTACTTC. The encoded protein is CASRRLAGGSYEQYF. Variable domain in full (rest from reference TRBV2 and TRBJ2-7): EPEVTQTPSHQVTQMGQEVILRCVPISNHLYFYWYRQILGQKVEFLVSFYNNEISEKSEIFDDQFSVERPDGSNFTLKIRSTKLEDSAMYFCASRRLAGGSYEQYFGPGTRLTVT.

This rearrangement joins TRBV19 to TRBJ1-6; D remains unclear. CDR3 length: 17 amino acids. Per germline, CDR1 LNHDA and CDR2 SQIVND (reference sequence). Trimming shortened V by 1 base and J by 2 bases, and 12 bases separated the two germline ends. The CDR3 here is CASSIGEGFTYNSPLHF. DNA of the CDR3: TGTGCCAGTAGTATAGGTGAGGGATTCACCTATAATTCACCCCTCCACTTT.

CDR3 coding DNA: TGCGCCAGCAGCCAAGAGCCCAGCCCAAACTATGGCTACACCTTC. Amino acids: CASSQEPSPNYGYTF. The rearrangement joins TRBV4-1 to TRBJ1-2, with D unresolved. V lost 0 bases and J lost 2, with 10 bases in between. From germline, CDR1 is MGHRA and CDR2 YSYEKL. There are 15 residues in the CDR3.

V and J are TRBV6-1 and TRBJ2-7; D gene unclear. V was clipped by 0 bases and J by 3 bases, with 12 bases between them. Germline V gives CDR1 MNHNS, CDR2 SASEGT. This CDR3 is 15 amino acids long. In DNA form, the CDR3 reads TGTGCCAGCAGTGAAGCTCCGAGTGGAAGCTACGAGCAGTACTTC. Its translation: CASSEAPSGSYEQYF.

The rearrangement joins TRBV6-5 to TRBJ1-1; 8 positions match TRBD1. There are 13 residues in the CDR3. Trimming cost V 9 bases and J 5 bases; bases outside gene matches: 8. The germline V gene has CDR1 MNHEY and CDR2 SVGAGI. The CDR3 region is CARTGTGGTEAFF. DNA of the CDR3: TGTGCCAGAACCGGGACAGGTGGGACTGAAGCTTTCTTT.

The rearrangement links TRBV19 to TRBJ2-3; D is unclear. The CDR3 loop spans 13 amino acids. The germline CDR1 and CDR2 sequences are LNHDA and SQIVND (reference sequence). Trimming took 11 bases from V and 1 from J, leaving 13 bases between them. This CDR3 is CASKGRGTDTQYF. As DNA, the CDR3 is TGTGCCTCTAAGGGTCGGGGCACAGATACGCAGTATTTT.

This chain uses TRBV5-1 with TRBJ2-2, with 7 bases identical to TRBD1. The germline gives CDR1 SGHRS, CDR2 YFSETQ. The CDR3 contains 13 residues. The trim removed 4 bases at V and 4 bases at J, leaving 1 base unmatched. CDR3 sequence reads: CASSRDSTGELFF. The CDR3 region has the DNA TGCGCCAGCAGCCGGGACAGCACCGGGGAGCTGTTTTTT.

The chain links TRBV7-2 to TRBJ2-7; tentatively, D is TRBD2 (5 bases). V lost 5 bases and J 6 bases, leaving 8 bases between the germline ends. CDR1 is SGHTA, CDR2 FQGNSA, per germline. CDR3 length: 11 amino acids. The CDR3 loop is CASSEGTEQYF. CDR3 DNA sequence: TGTGCCAGCAGCGAGGGTACCGAGCAGTACTTC.

The chain has TRBV7-2 and TRBJ2-7; no firm D call. The V and J ends lost 5 bases and 1 base respectively, with 6 bases between them. This CDR3 contains 12 residues. CDR1 SGHTA and CDR2 FQGNSA come from the germline V gene. The CDR3 is CASSHGSYEQYF. CDR3 nucleotide sequence: TGTGCCAGCAGCCACGGGTCCTACGAGCAGTACTTC. Together with reference TRBV7-2 and TRBJ2-7, the CDR3 gives the full variable domain: GAGVSQSPSNKVTEKGKDVELRCDPISGHTALYWYRQSLGQGLEFLIYFQGNSAPDKSGLPSDRFSAERTGGSVSTLTIQRTQQEDSAVYLCASSHGSYEQYFGPGTRLTVT.

This chain links TRBV7-2 with TRBJ1-4; tentative D call: TRBD1 (5 bases). CDR1 is SGHTA, CDR2 FQGNSA, per germline. This CDR3 comprises 15 residues. Trimming stripped 4 bases from V and 8 bases from J, with 17 bases between. The CDR3 DNA follows: TGTGCCAGCAGCTCAAGTGCCGGGACGAGCGAAAAACTGTTTTTT. Translated: CASSSSAGTSEKLFF.

The V and J genes are TRBV6-5 and TRBJ1-2, with a tentative D call TRBD1 (5 bases). Germline assignment: CDR1 MNHEY and CDR2 SVGAGI. CDR3 length: 15 residues. Trimming shortened V by 6 bases and J by 4 bases, and 18 bases separated the two germline ends. CDR3 sequence: CASRTSGGVGYGYTF. The CDR3 DNA reads TGTGCCAGCAGGACTTCCGGGGGAGTCGGCTATGGCTACACCTTC.

The chain recombines TRBV7-2 with TRBJ1-5, with D hard to call. Trimming took 0 bases from V and 3 from J, leaving 15 bases between them. Germline CDR1 is SGHTA and CDR2 is FQGNSA. The CDR3 has 17 residues. The CDR3 DNA is TGTGCCAGCAGCTTAGCTGGGCGGATGGGCCCCAATCAGCCCCAGCATTTT. Amino acid sequence: CASSLAGRMGPNQPQHF.